This record looks at one T cell receptor beta chain sequence and its context. The CDR3 runs to 14 residues. Germline values: CDR1 LGHNA, CDR2 YNFKEQ. V was trimmed by 0 bases and J by 5 bases, leaving 10 bases between them. Methods used by the authors: Counts of nucleated cells, estimated from reference gene primer amplification, were obtained. Clones were read by immunoSEQ multiplex PCR, and TCRdb kept only the in-frame ones, dropping some. V and J calls and clone size are given by that table; D and trimming were obtained from the DNA. Seen here are more than 200,000 clones, under 95% observed once, and the top ten hold approximately 2%. These data originate in a study of blood T cell repertoires in COVID-19. In terms of age and location, participants ranged from roughly 18 to 90 years and lived in about 25 US areas. Recovered status applied to Cohort 3 donors who had two consecutive negative PCRs. It also applied to those with clearance or with symptom resolution.

This TCR was recovered from a woman aged 18-29 years who had recovered from COVID-19. Material: PBMCs or T cells enriched from blood (not recorded which). The gene calls are TRBV4-2 and TRBJ1-1; D is perhaps TRBD1 (5 bases). The CDR3 loop is CASSQELGRTEAFF. The CDR3 bases are TGTGCCAGCAGCCAAGAGTTGGGGCGGACTGAAGCTTTCTTT.